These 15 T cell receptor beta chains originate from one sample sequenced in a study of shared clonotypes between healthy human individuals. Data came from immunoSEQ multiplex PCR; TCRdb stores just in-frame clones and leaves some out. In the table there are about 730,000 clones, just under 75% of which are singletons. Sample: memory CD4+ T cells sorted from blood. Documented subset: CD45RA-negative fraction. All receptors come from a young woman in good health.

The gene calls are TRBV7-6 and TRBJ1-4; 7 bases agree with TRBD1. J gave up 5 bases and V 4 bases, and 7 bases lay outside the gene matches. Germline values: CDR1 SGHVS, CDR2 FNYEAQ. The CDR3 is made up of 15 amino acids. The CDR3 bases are TGTGCCAGCAGCTCAAGAACAGGGGCAAATGAAAAACTGTTTTTT. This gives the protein CASSSRTGANEKLFF. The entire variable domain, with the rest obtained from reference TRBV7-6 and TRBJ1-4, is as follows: GAGVSQSPRYKVTKRGQDVALRCDPISGHVSLYWYRQALGQGPEFLTYFNYEAQQDKSGLPNDRFSAERPEGSISTLTIQRTEQRDSAMYRCASSSRTGANEKLFFGSGTQLSVL.

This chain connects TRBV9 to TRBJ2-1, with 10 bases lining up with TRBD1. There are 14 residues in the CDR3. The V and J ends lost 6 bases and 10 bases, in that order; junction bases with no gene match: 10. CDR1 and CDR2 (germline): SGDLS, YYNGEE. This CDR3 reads CASTPGQGFGEQFF. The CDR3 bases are TGTGCCAGCACCCCGGGACAGGGGTTTGGGGAGCAGTTCTTC.

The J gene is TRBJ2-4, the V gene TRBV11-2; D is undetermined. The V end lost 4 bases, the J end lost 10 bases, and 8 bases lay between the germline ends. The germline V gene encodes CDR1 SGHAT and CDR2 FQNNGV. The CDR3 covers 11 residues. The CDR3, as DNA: TGTGCCAGCAGCTCCGACTCAATTCAGTACTTC. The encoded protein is CASSSDSIQYF.

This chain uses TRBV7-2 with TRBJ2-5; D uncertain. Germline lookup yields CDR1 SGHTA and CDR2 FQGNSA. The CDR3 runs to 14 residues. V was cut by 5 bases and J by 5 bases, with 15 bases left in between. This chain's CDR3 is CASSPSRLGETQYF. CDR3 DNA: TGTGCCAGCAGCCCTAGTCGACTCGGGGAGACCCAGTACTTC.

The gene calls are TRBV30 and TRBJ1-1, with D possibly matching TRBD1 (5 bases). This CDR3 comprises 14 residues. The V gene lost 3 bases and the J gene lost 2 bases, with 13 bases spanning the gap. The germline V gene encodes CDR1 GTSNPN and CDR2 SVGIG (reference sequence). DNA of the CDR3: TGTGCCTGGAGCGGTAGCAGGGCCAACACTGAAGCTTTCTTT. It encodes CAWSGSRANTEAFF.

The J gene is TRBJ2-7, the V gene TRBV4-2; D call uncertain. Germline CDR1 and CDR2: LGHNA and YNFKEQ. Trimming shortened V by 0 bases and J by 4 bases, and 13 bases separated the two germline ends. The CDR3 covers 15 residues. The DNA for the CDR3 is TGTGCCAGCAGCCAAGATGAAAGCCTAATTTACGAGCAGTACTTC. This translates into CASSQDESLIYEQYF.

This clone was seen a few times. Written as DNA, the CDR3 is TGTGCCTGCTCCGGGGGGACAGGGACCCTTCGGTCGGGCACCGGGGAGCTGTTTTTT. It is translated as CACSGGTGTLRSGTGELFF. The chain carries TRBV5-4 and TRBJ2-2; 9 nucleotides agree with TRBD1. The CDR3 consists of 19 residues. Trimming at V came to 10 bases and at J to 4 bases, leaving 23 bases not matched to a gene. Germline loops: CDR1 SGHNT, CDR2 YYREEE (reference sequence).

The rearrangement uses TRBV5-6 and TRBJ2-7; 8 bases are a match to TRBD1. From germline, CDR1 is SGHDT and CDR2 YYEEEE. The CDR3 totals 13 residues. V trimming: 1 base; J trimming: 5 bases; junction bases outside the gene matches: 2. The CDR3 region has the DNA TGTGCCAGCAGCTTGAGACAGGGGAACGAGCAGTACTTC. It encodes CASSLRQGNEQYF.

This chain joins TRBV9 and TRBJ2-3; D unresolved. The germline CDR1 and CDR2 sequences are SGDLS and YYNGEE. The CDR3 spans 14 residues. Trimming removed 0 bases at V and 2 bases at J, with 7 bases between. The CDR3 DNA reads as TGTGCCAGCAGCGTAGCCCCTACCACAGATACGCAGTATTTT. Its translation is CASSVAPTTDTQYF.

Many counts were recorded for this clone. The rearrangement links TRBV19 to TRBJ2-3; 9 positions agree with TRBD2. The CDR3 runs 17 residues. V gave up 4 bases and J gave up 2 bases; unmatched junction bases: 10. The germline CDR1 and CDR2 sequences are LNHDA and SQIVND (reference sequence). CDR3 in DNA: TGTGCCAGTAGTACCTCCAGACTAGCGGAGAACACAGATACGCAGTATTTT. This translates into CASSTSRLAENTDTQYF. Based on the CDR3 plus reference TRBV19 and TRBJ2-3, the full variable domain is DGGITQSPKYLFRKEGQNVTLSCEQNLNHDAMYWYRQDPGQGLRLIYYSQIVNDFQKGDIAEGYSVSREKKESFPLTVTSAQKNPTAFYLCASSTSRLAENTDTQYFGPGTRLTVL.

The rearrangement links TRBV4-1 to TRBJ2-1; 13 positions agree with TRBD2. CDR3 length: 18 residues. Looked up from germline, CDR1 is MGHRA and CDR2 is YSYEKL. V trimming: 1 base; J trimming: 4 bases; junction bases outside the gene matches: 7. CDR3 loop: CASSQGLAGGSAYNEQFF. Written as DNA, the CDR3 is TGCGCCAGCAGCCAAGGACTAGCGGGAGGCTCCGCATACAATGAGCAGTTCTTC.

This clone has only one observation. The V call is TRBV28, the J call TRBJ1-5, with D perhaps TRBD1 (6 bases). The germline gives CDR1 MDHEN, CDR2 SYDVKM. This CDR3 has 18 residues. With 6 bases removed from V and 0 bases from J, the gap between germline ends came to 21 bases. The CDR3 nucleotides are TGTGCCAGCAGCCCATCGCCTTGGGCAGGGGATAGCAATCAGCCCCAGCATTTT. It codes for CASSPSPWAGDSNQPQHF.

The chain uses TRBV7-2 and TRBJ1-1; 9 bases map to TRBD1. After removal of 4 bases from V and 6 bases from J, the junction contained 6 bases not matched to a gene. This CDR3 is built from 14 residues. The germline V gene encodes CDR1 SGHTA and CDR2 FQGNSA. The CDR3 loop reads CASSWDREISEAFF. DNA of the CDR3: TGTGCCAGCAGCTGGGACAGGGAAATCTCTGAAGCTTTCTTT.

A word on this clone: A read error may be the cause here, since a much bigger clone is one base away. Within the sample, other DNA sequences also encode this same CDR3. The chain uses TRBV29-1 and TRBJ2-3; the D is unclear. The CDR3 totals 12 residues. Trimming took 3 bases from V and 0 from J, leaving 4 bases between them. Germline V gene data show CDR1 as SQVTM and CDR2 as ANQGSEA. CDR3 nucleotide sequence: TGCAGCGTTGACGGCAGCACAGATACGCAGTATTTT. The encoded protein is CSVDGSTDTQYF.

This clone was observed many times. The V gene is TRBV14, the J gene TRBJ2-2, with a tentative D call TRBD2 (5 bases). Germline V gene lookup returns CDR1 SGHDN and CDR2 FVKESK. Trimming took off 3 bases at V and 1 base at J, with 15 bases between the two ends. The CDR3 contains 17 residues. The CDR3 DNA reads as TGTGCCAGCAGCCATGAACTCAGCGGAGAGAACACCGGGGAGCTGTTTTTT. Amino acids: CASSHELSGENTGELFF. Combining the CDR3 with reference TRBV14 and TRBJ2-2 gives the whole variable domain EAGVTQFPSHSVIEKGQTVTLRCDPISGHDNLYWYRRVMGKEIKFLLHFVKESKQDESGMPNNRFLAERTGGTYSTLKVQPAELEDSGVYFCASSHELSGENTGELFFGEGSRLTVL.